Described below is a single T cell receptor beta chain sequence and its context. Its matching antigen is unknown. These data belong to a study of T cell responses to AZD1222 COVID-19 vaccine. Overall study context: Combined were second doses at about 4 or about 12 weeks. General study points: Clonal diversity was possibly underestimated, and the donors were mostly white British, with more females. Unmutated regions of variants are reportedly targeted by nearly half of spike-specific TCRs.

Trimming removed 2 bases from V and 5 bases from J; junction bases left unmatched: 4. Per germline, CDR1 MNHEY and CDR2 SMNVEV (reference sequence). CDR3 length: 14 amino acids. Clones were read by immunoSEQ multiplex PCR, and TCRdb kept only the in-frame ones, dropping some. The sample has 150,000 to 200,000 clones, around 93% seen once. The sequence was collected from an adult in good health. The sample here was peripheral blood, taken on day 0 of AZD1222 vaccination. The chain joins TRBV27 to TRBJ2-7, with 9 positions matching TRBD2. CDR3 protein: CASSLAGGPHEQYF. The CDR3 nucleotides read TGTGCCAGCAGTTTAGCGGGAGGGCCCCACGAGCAGTACTTC.